This T cell receptor (beta chain) was obtained from a study of identical twins. V dropped 3 bases and J dropped 5 bases, with 11 bases sitting between them. Looked up from germline, CDR1 is SGHTA and CDR2 is FQGNSA. The CDR3 has 13 residues. From the 5' RACE reads, TCRdb called clonotypes with MiXCR, one entry per CDR3 protein. The data contain 500,000 to 600,000 distinct CDR3 sequences, about 20% of them singletons. This sample also appeared in a second study, on T cells expressing NK-cell markers.

The chain has TRBV7-2 and TRBJ2-7; no clear D. The sequencing sample was made of CD4+ T cells sorted from blood. The source is a woman between 18 and 29 years old in good health. The CDR3 loop reads CASSFARFDEQYF. In DNA form, the CDR3 reads TGTGCCAGCAGCTTCGCCAGGTTTGACGAGCAGTACTTC.